The next 31 T cell receptor beta chains were all read from a single sample in a study of T cell repertoires in cytomegalovirus infection. TCRdb re-called the reads with MiXCR, one entry per CDR3 protein. The profile shows approximately 290,000 distinct CDR3 sequences, roughly 24% of them singletons. Sequenced sample: PBMCs. These receptors all stem from a human donor in good health (CMV status not recorded). Some clones in this sample may be carry-over from other donors' samples.

The sample holds one count of this clonotype. V is TRBV29-1 and J is TRBJ1-6; 9 positions agree with TRBD1. V lost 6 bases, J lost 7 bases, and 7 bases stayed unmatched. Germline V CDR1 and CDR2: SQVTM, ANQGSEA. The length of the CDR3 is 14 residues. The CDR3 spells CSVGGQGVNSPLHF. The CDR3 DNA sequence: TGCAGCGTGGGGGGACAGGGAGTAAATTCACCCCTCCACTTT.

This clonotype was seen at least ten times. The chain couples TRBV7-2 to TRBJ1-2, with D perhaps matching TRBD1 (5 bases). This CDR3 has 13 amino acids. V lost 1 base and J 13 bases, leaving 16 bases between the germline ends. Germline lookup yields CDR1 SGHTA and CDR2 FQGNSA. As DNA, the CDR3 is TGTGCCAGCAGCTTAGTAGGGACCGGAGTAATCACCTTC. This encodes CASSLVGTGVITF.

The V gene is TRBV10-1, the J gene TRBJ1-1, with TRBD1 matching over 8 bases. This CDR3 has 13 amino acids. Looked up from germline, CDR1 is WNHNN and CDR2 is SYGVQD (reference sequence). Losses at the gene ends were 4 bases for V and 5 bases for J; bases not matched to a gene: 3. The CDR3 DNA sequence: TGCGCCAGCAGTGGGACAGGGACGACTGAAGCTTTCTTT. It codes for CASSGTGTTEAFF.

The chain carries TRBV11-2 and TRBJ2-1; D might be TRBD2 (5 bases). The CDR3 runs to 16 residues. Germline CDR1 is SGHAT and CDR2 is FQNNGV. Trimming left V 6 bases short and J 0 bases short, with 15 bases between. Written as DNA, the CDR3 is TGTGCCAGCAGAGGGTCGAGCGGAAGCTCCTACAATGAGCAGTTCTTC. Its protein product is CASRGSSGSSYNEQFF.

The gene calls are TRBV6-2 or TRBV6-3 and TRBJ1-1, with 9 bases fitting TRBD1. Germline CDR1 reads MNHEY; CDR2 reads SVGEGT. J lost 4 bases, V lost 8 bases, and 5 bases had no gene match. CDR3 length: 13 amino acids. The CDR3 reads CASSTGGSTEAFF. In nucleotides, the CDR3 is TGTGCCAGCTCGACAGGGGGAAGCACTGAAGCTTTCTTT.

This clonotype was seen a few times. The rearrangement links TRBV29-1 to TRBJ1-1; D is ambiguous. CDR1 is SQVTM, CDR2 ANQGSEA, per germline. This CDR3 spans 12 amino acids. The ends were cut back, 7 bases at V and 1 base at J, with 10 bases in the middle. CDR3 loop: CSGVLGNTEAFF. The CDR3 nucleotides read TGCAGCGGGGTGTTAGGGAACACTGAAGCTTTCTTT.

CDR3: CASSQVPGWGYNEQFF. The CDR3 bases are TGCGCCAGCAGCCAAGTCCCAGGGTGGGGATACAATGAGCAGTTCTTC. V is TRBV4-3 and J is TRBJ2-1; D is perhaps TRBD1 (5 bases). The germline V gene has CDR1 LGHNA and CDR2 YSLEER. CDR3 length: 16 residues. V gave up 1 base and J gave up 4 bases, with 14 bases separating them.

The chain couples TRBV7-2 to TRBJ2-1, with TRBD2 matching over 7 bases. This CDR3 spans 14 amino acids. With 5 bases clipped from V and 7 bases from J, the junction kept 8 bases outside the gene matches. From germline, CDR1 is SGHTA and CDR2 FQGNSA. Written as DNA, the CDR3 is TGTGCCAGCAGCGGAGGTGCGGGAGAAAATGAGCAGTTCTTC. This codes for CASSGGAGENEQFF.

This clonotype was counted only a few times. The chain couples TRBV5-4 to TRBJ2-5, with 12 bases matching TRBD2. This CDR3 is built from 16 residues. CDR1 SGHNT and CDR2 YYREEE come from the germline V gene (reference sequence). V gave up 4 bases and J gave up 5 bases; unmatched junction bases: 9. The CDR3 loop is CASSPGLAGTAETQYF. The CDR3 nucleotides read TGTGCCAGCAGCCCAGGACTAGCGGGAACGGCGGAGACCCAGTACTTC.

This clonotype was found many times. This sequence joins TRBV7-8 and TRBJ2-5, with D unresolved. Germline loops: CDR1 SGHVS, CDR2 FQNEAQ. The CDR3 totals 14 residues. Trimming removed 1 base from V and 1 base from J, with 7 bases in between. CDR3 bases: TGTGCCAGCAGCTTAGGACTGGCCCAAGAGACCCAGTACTTC. Amino acids: CASSLGLAQETQYF.

The rearrangement uses TRBV18 and TRBJ1-1; TRBD1 matches at 7 bases. Germline V CDR1 and CDR2: KGHSH, LQKENI. Trimming cost V 8 bases and J 7 bases; bases outside gene matches: 16. The CDR3 totals 15 residues. CDR3 in DNA: TGTGCCAGCCACTGGCGGGCAGGGGGAGTTAGTGAAGCTTTCTTT. This sequence encodes CASHWRAGGVSEAFF.

The chain combines TRBV15 with TRBJ2-7; 8 nucleotides line up with TRBD1. The CDR3 totals 16 residues. V dropped 3 bases and J dropped 3; count of bases not matched to a gene: 10. CDR1 and CDR2 from the germline V gene are LNHNV and YYDKDF (reference sequence). CDR3 region: CATSSDGQGHYYEQYF. As DNA, the CDR3 is TGTGCCACCAGCAGCGACGGACAGGGCCACTACTACGAGCAGTACTTC.

This clonotype was detected a few times. The chain carries TRBV11-2 and TRBJ2-2; D ambiguous. V dropped 1 base and J dropped 1 base, with 4 bases sitting between them. The CDR3 is 14 residues long. Germline-derived CDR1 and CDR2 are SGHAT and FQNNGV. The CDR3 spells CASSLAQNTGELFF. The DNA for the CDR3 is TGTGCCAGCAGCTTAGCTCAGAACACCGGGGAGCTGTTTTTT.

Points on this clonotype: At one boundary the junction diverges from the germline segment, which might be a read error. The rearrangement links TRBV29-1 to TRBJ1-5, with TRBD1 identical over 7 bases. Germline CDR1 SQVTM, CDR2 ANQGSEA. The CDR3 spans 12 residues. CDR3 bases: TGCAGCGGTGAAGATGCCCGACAGGGTCAGCATTTT. Its protein is CSGEDARQGQHF.

This clonotype was recorded a few times. V and J are TRBV7-9 and TRBJ2-2; TRBD2 might be the D (6 bases). V was cut by 8 bases and J by 5 bases, with 9 bases left in between. The V gene's germline CDR1 is SEHNR and CDR2 FQNEAQ (reference sequence). The CDR3 sequence is 12 residues long. CDR3 in DNA: TGTGCCAGCGGAGGGGCGACCGGGGAGCTGTTTTTT. It translates to CASGGATGELFF.

In this sample, this clonotype turned up many times. V gene TRBV7-2 combines with J gene TRBJ2-5; the match to TRBD2 covers 10 bases. The V gene end was trimmed by 4 bases and the J gene end by 2 bases; junction bases not matched to a gene: 4. Germline V gene lookup returns CDR1 SGHTA and CDR2 FQGNSA. The length of the CDR3 is 15 residues. This CDR3 is CASSSSGGMQETQYF. The CDR3 coding sequence is TGTGCCAGCAGCTCTAGCGGGGGTATGCAAGAGACCCAGTACTTC.

This sequence joins TRBV9 and TRBJ2-1, with a tentative D call TRBD1 (5 bases). Trimming cost V 4 bases and J 0 bases, with 14 bases left between them. Germline V gene data show CDR1 as SGDLS and CDR2 as YYNGEE. There are 16 residues in the CDR3. CDR3 sequence: CASSNQGMSSYNEQFF. In DNA, the CDR3 is TGTGCCAGCAGCAACCAGGGAATGAGCTCCTACAATGAGCAGTTCTTC. Supplemented by reference TRBV9 and TRBJ2-1, the full variable domain reads DSGVTQTPKHLITATGQRVTLRCSPRSGDLSVYWYQQSLDQGLQFLIQYYNGEERAKGNILERFSAQQFPDLHSELNLSSLELGDSALYFCASSNQGMSSYNEQFFGPGTRLTVL.

This clonotype turned up a few times. The rearrangement joins TRBV7-2 to TRBJ2-3; weak D call: TRBD2 (6 bases). This CDR3 spans 15 amino acids. V dropped 4 bases and J dropped 3 bases, with 14 bases sitting between them. Per germline, CDR1 SGHTA and CDR2 FQGNSA. CDR3 loop: CASSSTGGMTDTQYF. In nucleotides, the CDR3 is TGTGCCAGCAGCTCAACTGGGGGGATGACAGATACGCAGTATTTT.

This clonotype was seen a handful of times. V gene TRBV20-1 combines with J gene TRBJ1-1; D is undetermined. The germline CDR1 and CDR2 sequences are DFQATT and SNEGSKA (reference sequence). Trimming removed 6 bases from V and 1 base from J, with 12 bases in between. The CDR3 is 13 residues long. CDR3: CSARAEANTEAFF. DNA of the CDR3: TGCAGTGCCCGCGCGGAGGCGAACACTGAAGCTTTCTTT.

The rearrangement joins TRBV7-9 to TRBJ1-3; TRBD1 aligns across 7 bases. Germline V CDR1 and CDR2: SEHNR, FQNEAQ (reference sequence). The CDR3 contains 15 residues. V shed 1 base, J shed 4 bases, and the junction held 4 bases outside the gene matches. The CDR3 spells CASSLGQGSGNTIYF. The CDR3, as DNA: TGTGCCAGCAGCTTAGGACAGGGATCAGGAAACACCATATATTTT.

The chain links TRBV6-5 to TRBJ2-7, with D tentatively TRBD1 (5 bases). The CDR3 runs 15 residues. V lost 6 bases and J lost 0, with 15 bases in between. CDR1 is MNHEY, CDR2 SVGAGI, per germline. CDR3 nucleotide sequence: TGTGCCAGCAGCCTACAGGTTTTTAGCTCCTACGAGCAGTACTTC. It codes for CASSLQVFSSYEQYF.

This clonotype was picked up a small number of times. This chain connects TRBV5-6 to TRBJ1-1; D uncertain. Germline CDR1 SGHDT, CDR2 YYEEEE. The CDR3 runs 16 residues. V was clipped by 0 bases and J by 1 base, with 13 bases between them. CDR3 in DNA: TGTGCCAGCAGCTTGGACGCGAAGGGCTGGAACACTGAAGCTTTCTTT. Translating it yields CASSLDAKGWNTEAFF.

The V gene is TRBV29-1, the J gene TRBJ2-7, with a tentative D call TRBD1 (5 bases). In germline, CDR1 is SQVTM, CDR2 ANQGSEA. V was shortened by 4 bases and J by 2 bases, with 9 bases between the two germline ends. This CDR3 contains 12 residues. This chain's CDR3 is CSVVQGTYEQYF. In DNA form, the CDR3 reads TGCAGCGTTGTCCAGGGCACCTACGAGCAGTACTTC.

The chain links TRBV24-1 to TRBJ2-3, with TRBD1 matching 8 bases. This CDR3 is built from 16 residues. The V gene's germline CDR1 is KGHDR and CDR2 SFDVKD. The V segment lost 3 bases and the J segment 2 bases; nucleotides outside the gene matches: 6. This chain's CDR3 is CATSDHGTGLTDTQYF. CDR3 DNA: TGTGCCACCAGTGATCACGGGACAGGACTCACAGATACGCAGTATTTT.

The J gene is TRBJ1-1, the V gene TRBV20-1; D not resolved. This CDR3 contains 12 residues. Trimming removed 3 bases at V and 0 bases at J, with 5 bases between. Germline V gives CDR1 DFQATT, CDR2 SNEGSKA (reference sequence). DNA for the CDR3: TGCAGTGCTAGTCTGGTGAACACTGAAGCTTTCTTT. This codes for CSASLVNTEAFF.

This rearrangement joins TRBV20-1 to TRBJ2-7, with 7 bases aligning to TRBD2. J gave up 0 bases and V 6 bases, and 8 bases lay outside the gene matches. The CDR3 has 14 residues. CDR1 and CDR2 from the germline V gene are DFQATT and SNEGSKA (reference sequence). The CDR3 DNA reads TGCAGTGCGTACCCCGGGGGGTCCTCCTACGAGCAGTACTTC. The encoded protein is CSAYPGGSSYEQYF.

This clonotype was recorded many times. The rearrangement joins TRBV28 to TRBJ1-4, with 10 bases identical to TRBD1. Per germline, CDR1 MDHEN and CDR2 SYDVKM. V shed 6 bases and J 8 bases; nucleotides not matched to a gene: 3. This CDR3 spans 13 amino acids. This chain's CDR3 is CASRDRGREKLFF. Here the CDR3 DNA reads TGTGCCAGCAGAGACAGGGGGCGAGAAAAACTGTTTTTT.

This clonotype showed up many times. The chain's CDR3 is CASSVHGGDTEAFF. In nucleotides, the CDR3 is TGTGCCAGCAGCGTACACGGTGGGGACACTGAAGCTTTCTTT. This chain joins TRBV11-3 and TRBJ1-1, with no clear D. V shed 5 bases and J shed 3 bases, with 13 bases lying between them. The germline V gene has CDR1 SGHNT and CDR2 YENEEA. The CDR3 loop spans 14 amino acids.

This chain uses TRBV7-6 with TRBJ2-1, with D unresolved. CDR3 length equals 12 residues. The ends were cut back, 2 bases at V and 8 bases at J, with 7 bases in the middle. Germline CDR1 and CDR2: SGHVS and FNYEAQ. DNA of the CDR3: TGTGCCAGCAGCTTAAGTTGGGATGAGCAGTTCTTC. The encoded protein is CASSLSWDEQFF.

The CDR3 DNA reads as TGTGCCTGGAGGCCACAGCCCAACTATGGCTACACCTTC. Amino acid sequence: CAWRPQPNYGYTF. The chain links TRBV30 to TRBJ1-2; D gene unclear. The CDR3 runs to 13 residues. The germline V gene encodes CDR1 GTSNPN and CDR2 SVGIG (reference sequence). Trimming left V 3 bases short and J 2 bases short, with 10 bases between.

This clonotype occurred a few times. The chain recombines TRBV7-9 with TRBJ2-3; D uncertain. V shed 5 bases and J shed 6 bases, with 12 bases lying between them. CDR1 SEHNR and CDR2 FQNEAQ come from the germline V gene (reference sequence). The CDR3 is 13 amino acids. CDR3 DNA sequence: TGTGCCAGCAGCACCAGAGGAGAGGATACGCAGTATTTT. As protein: CASSTRGEDTQYF.